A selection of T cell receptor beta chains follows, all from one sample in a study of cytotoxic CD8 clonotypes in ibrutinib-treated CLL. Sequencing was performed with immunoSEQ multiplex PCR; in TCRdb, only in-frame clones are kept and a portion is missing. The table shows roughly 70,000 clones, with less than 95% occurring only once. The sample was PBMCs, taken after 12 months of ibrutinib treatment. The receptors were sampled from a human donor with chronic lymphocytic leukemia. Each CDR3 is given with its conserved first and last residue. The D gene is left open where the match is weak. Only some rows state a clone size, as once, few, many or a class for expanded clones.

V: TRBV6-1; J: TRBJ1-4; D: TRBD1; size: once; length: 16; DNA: TGTGCCAGCAGTGCCAACAGACAGGGATTGAATGAAAAACTGTTTTTT; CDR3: CASSANRQGLNEKLFF
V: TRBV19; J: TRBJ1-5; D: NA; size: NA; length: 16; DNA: TGTGCCAGTACCCCAGTGTCCAGGGGTAGCAATCAGCCCCAGCATTTT; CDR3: CASTPVSRGSNQPQHF
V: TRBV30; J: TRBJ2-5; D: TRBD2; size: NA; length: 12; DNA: TGTGCCTGGACGGGAGGGGGAGAGACCCAGTACTTC; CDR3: CAWTGGGETQYF
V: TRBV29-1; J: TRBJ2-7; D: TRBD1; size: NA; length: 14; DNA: TGCAGCGTTGAAGGGACAGGCGAAACCTACGAGCAGTACTTC; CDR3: CSVEGTGETYEQYF
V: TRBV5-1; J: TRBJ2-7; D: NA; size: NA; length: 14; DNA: TGCGCCAGCAGCTTGGGCACCCAGTCCTACGAGCAGTACTTC; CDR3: CASSLGTQSYEQYF
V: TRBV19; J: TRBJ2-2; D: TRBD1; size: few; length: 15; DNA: TGTGCCAGTAGTACCGGGACAGACCACACCGGGGAGCTGTTTTTT; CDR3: CASSTGTDHTGELFF
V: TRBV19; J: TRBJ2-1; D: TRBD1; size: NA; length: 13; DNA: TGTGCCAGTTCGGGACAGGGTTTTAATGAGCAGTTCTTC; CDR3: CASSGQGFNEQFF
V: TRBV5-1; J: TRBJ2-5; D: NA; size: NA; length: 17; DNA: TGCGCCAGCAGCTTGGACGCACAGGGTTACGTGGGAGAGACCCAGTACTTC; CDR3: CASSLDAQGYVGETQYF
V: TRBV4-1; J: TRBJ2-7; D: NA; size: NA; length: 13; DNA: TGCGCCAGCAGCCAAGGGAACCCCTACGAGCAGTACTTC; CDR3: CASSQGNPYEQYF
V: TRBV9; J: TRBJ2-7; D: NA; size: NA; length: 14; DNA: TGTGCCAGCAGCGCAGACCGGGGGCTCTACGAGCAGTACTTC; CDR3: CASSADRGLYEQYF
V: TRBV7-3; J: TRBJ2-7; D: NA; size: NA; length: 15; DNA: TGTGCCAGCAGCTTAGGGGCAGGGCCGGCCTACGAGCAGTACTTC; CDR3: CASSLGAGPAYEQYF
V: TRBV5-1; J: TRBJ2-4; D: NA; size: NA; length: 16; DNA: TGCGCCAGCAGCTTGGGAGGGGGTTCGTCCAAAAACATTCAGTACTTC; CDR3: CASSLGGGSSKNIQYF
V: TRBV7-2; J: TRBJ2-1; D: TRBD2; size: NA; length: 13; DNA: TGTGCCAGCAGCCTCCGCGGGGGGAATGAGCAGTTCTTC; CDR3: CASSLRGGNEQFF
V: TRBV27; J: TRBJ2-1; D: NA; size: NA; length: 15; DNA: TGTGCCAGCAGTAAGGGGGGGTTTGCAGACAATGAGCAGTTCTTC; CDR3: CASSKGGFADNEQFF
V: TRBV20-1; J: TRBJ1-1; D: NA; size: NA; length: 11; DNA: TGCAGTGGCCTGCGGAACACTGAAGCTTTCTTT; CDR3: CSGLRNTEAFF
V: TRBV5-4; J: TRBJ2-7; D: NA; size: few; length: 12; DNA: TGTGCCATCACGGGGGGCCCGGACGAGCAGTACTTC; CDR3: CAITGGPDEQYF
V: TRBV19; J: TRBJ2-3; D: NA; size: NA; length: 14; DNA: TGTGCCAGTATAGGTCTCGGCGTTGCAGATACGCAGTATTTT; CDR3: CASIGLGVADTQYF
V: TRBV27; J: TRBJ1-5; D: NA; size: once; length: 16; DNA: TGTGCCAGCAAACCCCTCGGGGTGAGTAGCAATCAGCCCCAGCATTTT; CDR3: CASKPLGVSSNQPQHF
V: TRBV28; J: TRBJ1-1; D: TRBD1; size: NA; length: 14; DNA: TGTGCCAGCAGACTACAGGGGGCGTCCCCGGGGGCTTTCTTT; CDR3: CASRLQGASPGAFF
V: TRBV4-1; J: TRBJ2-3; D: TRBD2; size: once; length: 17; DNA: TGCGCCAGCAGCCGCGAGGGACTAGCGGGAAACACAGATACGCAGTATTTT; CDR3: CASSREGLAGNTDTQYF
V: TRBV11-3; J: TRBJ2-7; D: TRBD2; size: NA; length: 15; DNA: TGTGCCAGCAGCTTAGAGGGAGGGGCGGCCTACGAGCAGTACTTC; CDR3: CASSLEGGAAYEQYF
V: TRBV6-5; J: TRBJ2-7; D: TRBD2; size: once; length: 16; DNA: TGTGCCAGCAGTTACTCAGTCCAGCGGGAGTGGTTCGAGCAGTACTTC; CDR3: CASSYSVQREWFEQYF
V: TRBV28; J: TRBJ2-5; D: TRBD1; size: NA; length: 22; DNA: TGTGCCAGCAAAAGTCCTCGGGGGACAGGGGGCGCCGGACCTGAGGCCCAAGAGACCCAGTACTTC; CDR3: CASKSPRGTGGAGPEAQETQYF
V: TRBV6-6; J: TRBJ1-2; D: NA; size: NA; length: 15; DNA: TGTGCCAGCAGTTACCCCGCGGGGGGGGAAACTGGCTACACCTTC; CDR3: CASSYPAGGETGYTF
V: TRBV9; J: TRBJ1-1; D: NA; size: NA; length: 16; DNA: TGTGCCAGCAGCGTAGAGGGTGGGAGGGGAAGCGCTGAAGCTTTCTTT; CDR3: CASSVEGGRGSAEAFF
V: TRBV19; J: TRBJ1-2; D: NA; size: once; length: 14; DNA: TGTGCCAGTAGGCACGCCAGCGTCGACTATGGCTACACCTTC; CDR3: CASRHASVDYGYTF
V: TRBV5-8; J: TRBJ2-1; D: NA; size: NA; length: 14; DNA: TGTGCCAGCAGCTTGGGCCCCCCCGGCGGTGAGCAGTTCTTC; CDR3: CASSLGPPGGEQFF
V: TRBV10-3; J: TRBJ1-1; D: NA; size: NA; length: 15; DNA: TGTGCCATCAGGCCGATAGGGGGGCTAGGCACTGAAGCTTTCTTT; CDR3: CAIRPIGGLGTEAFF
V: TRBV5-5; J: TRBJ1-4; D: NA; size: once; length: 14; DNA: TGTGCCAGCAGCTTCGGTACGGGGGGTGAAAAACTGTTTTTT; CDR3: CASSFGTGGEKLFF
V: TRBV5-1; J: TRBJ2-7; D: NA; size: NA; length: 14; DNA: TGCGCCAGCAGCTTAGGGATTTCGGTTAAAGAGCAATACTTC; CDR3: CASSLGISVKEQYF
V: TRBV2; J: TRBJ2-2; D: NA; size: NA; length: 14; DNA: TGTGCCAGCAGCGTAGCCCCAATCACCGGGGAGCTGTTTTTT; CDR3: CASSVAPITGELFF
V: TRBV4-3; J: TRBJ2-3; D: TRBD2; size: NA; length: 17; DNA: TGCGCCAGCAGCCAAGGTTTTAGCGGGAGGGCCTCTGATACGCAGTATTTT; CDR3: CASSQGFSGRASDTQYF
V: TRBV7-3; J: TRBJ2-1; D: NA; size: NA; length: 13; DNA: TGTGCCAGCAGCTTAATACGGGATGATGAGCAGTTCTTC; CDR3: CASSLIRDDEQFF
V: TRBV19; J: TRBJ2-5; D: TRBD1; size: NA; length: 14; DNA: TGTGCCACCGGACAGGGGGACCTACAGGGGACCCAGTACTTC; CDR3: CATGQGDLQGTQYF
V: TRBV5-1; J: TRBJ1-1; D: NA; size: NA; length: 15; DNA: TGCGCCAGCAGCTTGGCATGGGGGCTCGGCACTGAAGCTTTCTTT; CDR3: CASSLAWGLGTEAFF
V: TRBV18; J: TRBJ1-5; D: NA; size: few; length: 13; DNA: TGTGCCAGCTCGCCCGACGGGGATCAGCCCCAGCATTTT; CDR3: CASSPDGDQPQHF
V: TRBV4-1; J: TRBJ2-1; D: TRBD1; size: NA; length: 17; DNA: TGCGCCAGCAGCCAAGAGGGCCCCGGGACAGCATACAATGAGCAGTTCTTC; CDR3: CASSQEGPGTAYNEQFF
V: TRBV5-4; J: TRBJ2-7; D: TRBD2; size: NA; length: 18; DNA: TGTGCCAGCAGCTCGGGACTAGCGGGAGGCCCTAGCTCCTACGAGCAGTACTTC; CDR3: CASSSGLAGGPSSYEQYF
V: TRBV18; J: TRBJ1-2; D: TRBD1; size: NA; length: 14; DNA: TGTGCCAGCTCACCTGGACAGGGCGGGAATGGCTACACCTTC; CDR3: CASSPGQGGNGYTF
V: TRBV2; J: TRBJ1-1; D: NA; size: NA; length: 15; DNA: TGTGCCAGCAGTGAATGGGGGAGCAGGGGTACTGAAGCTTTCTTT; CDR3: CASSEWGSRGTEAFF
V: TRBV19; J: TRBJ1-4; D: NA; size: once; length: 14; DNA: TGTGCCAGTAGTATGGGGGCAACTAATGAAAAACTGTTTTTT; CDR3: CASSMGATNEKLFF
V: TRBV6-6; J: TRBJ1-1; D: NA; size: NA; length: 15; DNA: TGTGCCAGCAGTTACGGAGGGGGGAGGAACACTGAAGCTTTCTTT; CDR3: CASSYGGGRNTEAFF
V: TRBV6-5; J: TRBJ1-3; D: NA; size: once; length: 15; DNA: TGTGCCAGCAGTCAATCCAGACAGCCTGGAAACACCATATATTTT; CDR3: CASSQSRQPGNTIYF
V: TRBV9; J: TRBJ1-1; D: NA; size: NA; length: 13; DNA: TGTGCCAGCAGCGTCCCAGGGAAGACTGAAGCTTTCTTT; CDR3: CASSVPGKTEAFF
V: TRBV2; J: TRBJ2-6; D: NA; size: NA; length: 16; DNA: TGTGCCAGCAGTGAGGTCGCCTTCTCTGGGGCCAACGTCCTGACTTTC; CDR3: CASSEVAFSGANVLTF
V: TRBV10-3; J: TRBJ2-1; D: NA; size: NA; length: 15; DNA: TGTGCCATCAGTAAAAGCGGAGAGTTATACAATGAGCAGTTCTTC; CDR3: CAISKSGELYNEQFF
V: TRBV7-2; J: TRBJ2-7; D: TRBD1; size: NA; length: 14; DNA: TGTGCCAGCAGCTACCGGGACAGGGTACGCGAGCAGTACTTC; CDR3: CASSYRDRVREQYF
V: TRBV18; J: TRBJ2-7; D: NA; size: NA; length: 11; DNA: TGTGCCAGCTCCTCAGGGGTAGAGCAGTACTTC; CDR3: CASSSGVEQYF
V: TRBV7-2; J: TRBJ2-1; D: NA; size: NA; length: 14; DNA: TGTGCCAGCAGCTCCGGCGGCCGGTGGGATGAGCAGTTCTTC; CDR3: CASSSGGRWDEQFF
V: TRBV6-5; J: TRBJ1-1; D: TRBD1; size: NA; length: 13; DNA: TGTGCCAGCAGTCGAGGACAGGGCTCCGAAGCTTTCTTT; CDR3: CASSRGQGSEAFF